This T cell receptor (beta chain) was retrieved from a study of human T cells and chemical hapten exposure. Study-wide background: A mostly female patient group had alopecia areata, totalis or universalis. Study-level points and caveats: PT1 expanded TCR counts and patch test score correlated positively. The study found expanded TCRs formed significantly more large CDR3 similarity clusters than controls.

TCRdb reprocessed the RACE reads via MiXCR and lists one record per CDR3 protein. Among under 200,000 distinct CDR3 sequences listed, more than 12% were seen once. In the case of this clonotype: Its antigen is currently unknown.

The time point is: patch test 1, 2 weeks after DPC sensitization. Treatment here: therapeutic diphenylcyclopropenone sensitization with weekly scalp DPC. The sequencing used whole blood, collected in connection with sensitization to the hapten diphenylcyclopropenone (DPC). The sequence was collected from a woman aged 30 to 39 with alopecia areata. Some clones in this sample may be carry-over from other donors' samples.

The CDR3 bases are TGTGCCAGCATTCAGGGGATCAGTCAGCCCCAGCATTTT. It encodes CASIQGISQPQHF. The gene calls are TRBV6-6 and TRBJ1-5, with D maybe TRBD1 (6 bases). The CDR3 covers 13 residues. Trimming removed 7 bases at V and 6 bases at J, with 13 bases between. The germline V gene has CDR1 MNHNY and CDR2 SVGAGI (reference sequence).